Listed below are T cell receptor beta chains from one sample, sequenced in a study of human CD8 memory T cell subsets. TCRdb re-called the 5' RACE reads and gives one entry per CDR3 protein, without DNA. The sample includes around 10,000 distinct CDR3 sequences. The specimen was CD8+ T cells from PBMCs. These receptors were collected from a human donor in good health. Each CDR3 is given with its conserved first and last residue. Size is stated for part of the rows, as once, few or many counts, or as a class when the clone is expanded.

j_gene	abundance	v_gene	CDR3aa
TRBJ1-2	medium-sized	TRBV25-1	CASSERQGANYGYTF
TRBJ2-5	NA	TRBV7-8	CASSLGSREYQETQYF
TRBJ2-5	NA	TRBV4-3	CASSPARTVQETQYF
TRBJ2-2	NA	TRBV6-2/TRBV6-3	CASRGGYRELFF
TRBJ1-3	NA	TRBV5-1	CASSLDGSGNTIYF
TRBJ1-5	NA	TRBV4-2	CASSQGEGGNQPQHF
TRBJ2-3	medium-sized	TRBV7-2	CASSLAIGSGDTQYF
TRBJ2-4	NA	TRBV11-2	CASHPTGAKNIQYF
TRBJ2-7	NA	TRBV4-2	CASSATSGGAYEQYF
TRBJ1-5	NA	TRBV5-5	CASSLDRATGGNQPQHF
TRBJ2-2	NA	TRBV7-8	CASSHPTRIGELFF
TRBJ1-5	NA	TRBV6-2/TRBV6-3	CASSIDSRNQPQHF
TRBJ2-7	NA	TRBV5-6	CASSFRVFSYEQYF
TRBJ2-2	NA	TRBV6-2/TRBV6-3	CASSSRDTGELFF
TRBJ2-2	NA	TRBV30	CAWSDGGMSGELFF
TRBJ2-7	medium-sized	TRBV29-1	CSVRAGGGLYEQYF
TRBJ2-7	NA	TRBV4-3	CASSQDSRGASYEQYF
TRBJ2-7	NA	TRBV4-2	CASSQVINYEQYF
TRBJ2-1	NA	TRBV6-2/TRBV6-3	CASSYDRGSYNEQFF
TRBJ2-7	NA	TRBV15	CATSPQGREQYF
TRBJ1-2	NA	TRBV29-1	CSALGGQGNGYTF
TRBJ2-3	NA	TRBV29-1	CSVEYRGRDTQYF
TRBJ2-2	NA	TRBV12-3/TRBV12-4	CASSPSLGANTGELFF
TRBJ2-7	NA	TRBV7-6	CASSSRQGAGEQYF
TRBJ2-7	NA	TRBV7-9	CASSSGLADIYEQYF
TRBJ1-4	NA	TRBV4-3	CASSQGGWGEGNEKLFF
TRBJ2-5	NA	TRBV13	CASSTRTGANQETQYF
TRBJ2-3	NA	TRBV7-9	CASSLRDSARGTQYF
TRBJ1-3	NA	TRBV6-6	CASSYSVNSGNTIYF